This T cell receptor beta chain was sequenced in a study of regulatory T cells in long-lasting Graves disease (dated by TCRdb to the early 2020s). About the full investigation: Antithyroid drugs had been taken for less than 3 months by newly diagnosed Graves' disease patients. Persistent Graves' disease patients were compared with newly diagnosed Graves' disease patients by peripheral blood TCR sequencing and RNA sequencing. The study was registered as a clinical trial and conducted in China. A total of around 35 samples underwent TCR sequencing, from about 13 patients with persistent Graves' disease and some 20 patients with newly diagnosed Graves' disease.

Receptor amplification or capture employed multiplex PCR. Sequencing relied on an Illumina HiSeq 4000. CDR3 regions were amplified by Arm-PCR with iRepertoire HTBI primers to construct TCR beta libraries. Before sequencing, the PCR products underwent gel purification. The authors processed their data as follows. Gene usage analysis of CDR3 amino acid clonotypes relied on the 62 TRBV and fewer than 15 TRBJ segments identified across samples. COPE and FqMerger were used to merge filtered high-quality paired reads into contigs. BLAST was used to align contigs to IMGT TRBV, TRBD and TRBJ reference genes, with CDR3 defined following IMGT. Highly expanded clones were defined as clonotypes with a frequency above 0.1%. Repertoire diversity was measured by Shannon entropy, and V-J evenness by the Gini coefficient. A clonotype was considered public if more than one individual shared it. The public reads were reanalyzed by TCRdb: fastp trimming at Q25, MiXCR alignment, in-frame beta chains only. One record per CDR3 amino acid sequence lists the most common genes and DNA. The V and J calls and clone size come from TCRdb's table, not from the authors' own analysis. Here the sample has 400,000 to 500,000 distinct CDR3 sequences; roughly 15% occur a single time. The ten largest clones add up to over 7% of the sample.

The time point label corresponds to: newly diagnosed GD, antithyroid drugs for less than 3 months. For both TCR sequencing and RNA sequencing, RNA was extracted from PBMCs in TRIzol. The diagnosis of Graves' disease was made according to American Thyroid Association guidelines. Patients were recruited from an endocrinology department in Xi'an, China. From each patient, approximately 9 milliliters of peripheral blood was collected into an EDTA anticoagulant tube. Ficoll Paque Plus density gradient separation was used to isolate PBMCs, and no further T cell sorting was performed. An Agilent 2100 Bioanalyzer and agarose gel were used to assess RNA quality, and a NanoDrop 2000 was used to measure RNA concentration. Comment on this clonotype: The antigen it recognizes is unknown. Base qualities are not recorded, but no much larger clone differs from it by a single base.

Points the paper makes about the study in general: The authors noted that the small sample size was a limitation that may lower accuracy. Compared with newly diagnosed patients, persistent Graves' disease patients had lower TCR Shannon entropy and fewer highly expanded clones, which suggests clonal expansion. Sequencing and analysis were limited to the TCR beta chain. Persistent patients shared more public clonotypes among themselves (around 2,500) than newly diagnosed patients did (nearly 1,000). The study examined only peripheral blood because the primary lesion, thyroid tissue, could not be accessed.

This sample also appeared in a second study, on T cells in Graves' hyperthyroidism and ophthalmopathy. Drawing on the second study: Graves' hyperthyroidism was defined as stable when no progression to ophthalmopathy occurred over 18 months of follow-up. Hyperthyroidism patients were aged 18 to 65 years and newly diagnosed, with disease duration of less than 2 months. Patients with uncontrolled infections, other autoimmune diseases, pregnancy or lactation were excluded. Diagnoses relied on clinical symptoms, serum thyroxine and TRAb, thyroid ultrasound and orbital computed tomography. For the first round of RT-PCR on the TCR CDR3, the HTBI primer set was used together with the Qiagen OneStep RT-PCR kit. Most expanded thyroid clonotypes (frequency above 0.001) were also detected in blood, suggesting blood repertoires may reflect thyroid immune responses. A model built on a 13 V-J signature distinguished ophthalmopathy from stable hyperthyroidism, reaching 85% to 90% sensitivity and about 81% specificity in cross-validation and 80%/75% in testing. During validation, the model predicted progression to ophthalmopathy a median of roughly 7.1 months ahead of onset, with almost 71% sensitivity and less than 85% specificity. To identify TCR V-J signatures that set the groups apart, the researchers used a discovery cohort of about a hundred patients, made up of roughly 45 with Graves' ophthalmopathy and about 59 with stable Graves' hyperthyroidism. Prospective prediction of ophthalmopathy was tested in an independent validation cohort consisting of 18 to 20 hyperthyroidism patients and some 17 patients who later progressed to ophthalmopathy. The roughly 94 discovery patients were randomly split 7:3 into training and test sets. In about six Graves' hyperthyroidism patients, the study also compared T-cell repertoires from thyroid tissue with T-cell repertoires from blood. Once sampling was done, hyperthyroidism patients were given methimazole at a starting dose of 30 mg daily, whereas ophthalmopathy patients were given high-dose intravenous methylprednisolone. Libraries were constructed in a second round of multiplex PCR, after which size selection and purification were performed. Libraries were sequenced paired-end with 100 bp reads on an Illumina HiSeq2000. SOAPnuke was used to process the raw data, throwing out any read that contained adapters or uncalled bases, had a mean Phred below 15, or lacked an exact constant-primer or identifier match. High-quality paired reads were merged using COPE v1.2.5, and each unique nucleotide sequence was defined as a clonotype. MiTCR v1.1 was used to align the clonotypes against IMGT TRBV, TRBD and TRBJ reference segments. The analysis was restricted to V-J combinations with a frequency above 0.0001, which together covered over 99% of the repertoires. The TCS score was defined as the ratio of F50 (clonal expansion) to E x V (chaos), calculated using BLOSUM62-based TCRdist between CDR3 peptides within each V-J. Welch's t-statistics and random forest reduced several hundred V-J features to 10 to 15, which were used in a naive Bayes classifier (R e1071). Sample size was not statistically predetermined, and blinding of investigators to group allocation was not performed. TCR Vbeta CDR3 sequencing of approximately 140 peripheral blood samples (around 45 ophthalmopathy, around 80 hyperthyroidism and approximately 17 progressor patients) is reported in the paper.

Specimen: peripheral blood mononuclear cells (PBMCs), collected at new diagnosis, from a patient treated with antithyroid drugs. The receptor was derived from a woman aged 40 to 50 with Graves disease. Donor details come from another sample of the same person, matched by shared clones.

The CDR3 reads CASSQVPGAEKLFF. The bases are TGCGCCAGCAGCCAAGTACCGGGGGCAGAAAAACTGTTTTTT. Recombination connected TRBV4-3 to TRBJ1-4; tentative D gene TRBD1, with 6 bases matching. The CDR3 sequence holds 14 residues, the cysteine and phenylalanine included. Only the CDR3 DNA is retained, 42 bases long and in frame from the first base. The germline V gene yields LGHNA for CDR1 and YSLEER for CDR2. The V and J ends are trimmed by 1 base and 8 bases, leaving 11 bases between them.